This T cell receptor (beta chain) appears in the sequencing data of a study of CD8 T cells in ankylosing spondylitis. Study outcomes and limitations: Disease-linked clones were CD8+ and relatively rare in peripheral blood. Disease-linked clones were reportedly significantly enriched in matched ankylosing spondylitis synovial fluid. Ankylosing spondylitis blood seemed to carry a telltale TCR beta motif made of several highly homologous variants.

Deletions cut 1 base from V and 11 bases from J, with 20 bases between. The CDR3 covers 14 residues. Germline CDR1 reads DFQATT; CDR2 reads SNEGSKA (reference sequence). On this clonotype: Its antigen is as yet unknown.

In making TCR beta libraries, quantitative 5'-RACE with molecular barcodes was used. TCRdb fed the 5' RACE reads into MiXCR, producing one record per CDR3 protein. The data hold over 700,000 distinct CDR3 sequences, with 15% to 20% observed a single time. The material sequenced was blood, either unsorted or a sorted T cell fraction (not recorded which). The chain uses TRBV20-1 and TRBJ1-1; weak D call: TRBD1 (6 bases). The receptor was isolated from a male donor with ankylosing spondylitis. The CDR3: CSARGYTGSGWAFF. The CDR3 DNA reads as TGCAGTGCTAGAGGATACACAGGGTCTGGGTGGGCTTTCTTT.